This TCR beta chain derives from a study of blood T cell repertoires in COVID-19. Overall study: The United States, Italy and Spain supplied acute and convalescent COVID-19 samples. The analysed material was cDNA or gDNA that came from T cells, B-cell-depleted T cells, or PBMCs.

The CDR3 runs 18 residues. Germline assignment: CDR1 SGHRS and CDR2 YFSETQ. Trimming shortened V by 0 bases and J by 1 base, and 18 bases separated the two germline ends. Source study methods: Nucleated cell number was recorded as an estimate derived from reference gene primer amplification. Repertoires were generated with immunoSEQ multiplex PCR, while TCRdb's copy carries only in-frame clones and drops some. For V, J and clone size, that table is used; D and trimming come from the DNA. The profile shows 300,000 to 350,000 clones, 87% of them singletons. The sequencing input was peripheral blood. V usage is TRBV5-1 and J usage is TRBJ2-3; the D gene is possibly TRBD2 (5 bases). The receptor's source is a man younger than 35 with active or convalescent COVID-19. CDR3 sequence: CASSLAGGRPWGTDTQYF. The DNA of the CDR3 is TGCGCCAGCAGCTTGGCTGGAGGCCGACCTTGGGGCACAGATACGCAGTATTTT.